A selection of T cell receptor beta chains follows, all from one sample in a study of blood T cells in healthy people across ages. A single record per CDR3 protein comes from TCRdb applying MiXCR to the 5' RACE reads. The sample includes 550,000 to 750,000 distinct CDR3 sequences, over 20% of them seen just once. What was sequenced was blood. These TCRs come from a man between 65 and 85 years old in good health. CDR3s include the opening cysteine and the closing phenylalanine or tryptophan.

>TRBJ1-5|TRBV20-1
CSADGGEGQPQHF
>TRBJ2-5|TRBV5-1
CASSWEGLAGQETQYF
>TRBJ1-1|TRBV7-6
CASSLQENTEAFF
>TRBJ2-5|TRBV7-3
CASSLKGTQETQYF
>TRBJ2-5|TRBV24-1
CATSEGHEETQYF
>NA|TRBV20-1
CSAPKLDGLSYEQYF
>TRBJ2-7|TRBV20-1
CSAGDSEQYF
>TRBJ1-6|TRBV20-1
CSALHEGGHNSPLHF
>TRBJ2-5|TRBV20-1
CSARAGEEQYF
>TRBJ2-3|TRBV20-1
CSARDGTLGTQYF
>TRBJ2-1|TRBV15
CATSRDTTYNEQFF
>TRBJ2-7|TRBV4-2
CASSHPGLDGSEQYF
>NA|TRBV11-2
CASSLVMANYEQYF
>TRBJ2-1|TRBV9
CASSVGITHNEQFF
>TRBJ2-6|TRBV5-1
CASYITGQGLSGANVLTF
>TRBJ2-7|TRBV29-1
CSVGGDTATYEQYF
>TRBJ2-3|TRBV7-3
CASSSTDYPTDTQYF
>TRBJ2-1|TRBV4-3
CASSPLGQQHNEQFF
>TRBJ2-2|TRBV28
CASRPGSAVGELFF
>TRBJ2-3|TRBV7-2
CASSSLGGTDTQYF
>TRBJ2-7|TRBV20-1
CSATRLAGASYEQYF
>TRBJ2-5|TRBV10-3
CAISRGREETQYF
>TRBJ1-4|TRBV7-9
CASSLAGVATNEKLFF
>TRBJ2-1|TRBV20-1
CSVSGTGYNEQFF
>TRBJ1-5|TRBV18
CASSTAPSNQPQHF
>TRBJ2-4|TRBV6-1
CASRLRGILAKNIQYF
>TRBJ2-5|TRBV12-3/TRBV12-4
CASSFLQQETQYF
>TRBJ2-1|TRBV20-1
CSAADRGRANEQFF
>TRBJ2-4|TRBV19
CASSMEQLAKNIQYF
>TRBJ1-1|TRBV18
CASSPLGTLNTEAFF
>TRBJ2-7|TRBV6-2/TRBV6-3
CASSYSRTGTPYEQYF
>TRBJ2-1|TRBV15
CATSRGGTGPYNEQFF
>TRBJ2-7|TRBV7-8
CASSHPDRVRYEQYF
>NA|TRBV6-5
CATMGVFREAQYF
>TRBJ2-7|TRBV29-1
CSAVTGNTYEQYF
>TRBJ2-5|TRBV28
CASSRQLAGYETQYF
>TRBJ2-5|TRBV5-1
CASSLNTGQETQYF
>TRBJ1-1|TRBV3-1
CASSQVRGVGEAFF
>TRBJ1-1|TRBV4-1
CASSRGGEGEAFF
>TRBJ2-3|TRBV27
CASTIPPGLVPDTQYF
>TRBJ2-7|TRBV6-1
CASSRDRGMGEQYF
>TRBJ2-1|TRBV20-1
CSASELGLAGGYEQFF
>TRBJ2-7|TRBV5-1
CASSQIWTAYEQYF
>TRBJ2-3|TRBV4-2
CASSQTGDWGDTQYF
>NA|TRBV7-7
CASSALGREGFEQFF
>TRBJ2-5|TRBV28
CASSLLRGGQETQYF